The clone carrying this TCR beta chain was recorded a few times. No antigen is known for it. This specimen comes from a study of shared clonotypes between healthy human individuals. Study details: A couple of women and a few men aged 18 to 49 made up the donors.

Germline V gene lookup returns CDR1 SGHTS and CDR2 YDEGEE. The CDR3 is made up of 13 amino acids. The V gene lost 3 bases and the J gene lost 5 bases, with 9 bases spanning the gap. Study-level points and caveats: It was anticipated that sequencing depth would influence how many clonotypes donors shared.

The data were produced by immunoSEQ multiplex PCR, yet TCRdb's version contains in-frame clones alone and is incomplete. The sample records 550,000 to 600,000 clones, around 78% being singletons. The sequencing sample was made of PBMCs. The chain couples TRBV5-8 to TRBJ1-5; D gene unclear. The clonotype comes from a woman aged 40 to 55 in good health. Some clones in this sample may be carry-over from other donors' samples. CDR3 region: CASSSSLDQPQHF. The CDR3 DNA follows: TGTGCCAGCAGCTCTTCCCTAGATCAGCCCCAGCATTTT.